This T cell receptor beta chain was identified in a study of T-cell reconstitution after alpha-beta-depleted transplantation in children. Only a few counts were recorded for this clonotype. Trimming took 5 bases from V and 4 from J, leaving 13 bases between them. The CDR3 contains 13 residues. CDR1 and CDR2 from the germline V gene are SQVTM and ANQGSEA. The TCRbeta library incorporated unique molecular identifiers. TCRdb ran MiXCR on the PCR reads and lists one entry per CDR3 protein. The repertoire holds about 400,000 distinct CDR3 sequences, roughly 22% seen once, with 3.5% to 4% in the top ten. The sequencing here drew on PBMCs from the stem cell graft donor, taken from the stem cell graft. The origin of this receptor is a human donor who donated a stem cell graft to a child with acute myeloid leukemia. J is TRBJ2-3 and V is TRBV29-1, with a weak D call TRBD2 (5 bases). Here the CDR3 DNA reads TGCAGCGTTAACCGGGAATCAGCAGATACGCAGTATTTT. Residues: CSVNRESADTQYF.